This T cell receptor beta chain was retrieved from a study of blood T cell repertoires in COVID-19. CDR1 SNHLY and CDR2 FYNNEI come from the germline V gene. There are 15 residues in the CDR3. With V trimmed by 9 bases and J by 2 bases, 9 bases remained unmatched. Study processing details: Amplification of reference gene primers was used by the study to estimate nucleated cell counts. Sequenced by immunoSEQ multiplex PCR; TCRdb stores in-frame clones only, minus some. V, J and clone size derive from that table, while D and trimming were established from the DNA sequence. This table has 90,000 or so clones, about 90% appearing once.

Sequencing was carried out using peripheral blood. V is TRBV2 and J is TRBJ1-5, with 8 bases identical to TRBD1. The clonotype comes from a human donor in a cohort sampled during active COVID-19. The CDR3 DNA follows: TGTGCCAGTGGCCGGGGGACAGGCGGCAATCAGCCCCAGCATTTT. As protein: CASGRGTGGNQPQHF.